This T cell receptor beta chain was identified during a study of T cell responses to AZD1222 COVID-19 vaccine (dated by TCRdb to the early 2020s). Concerning the study at large: Because spike-specific TCR depth and breadth did not differ between the two schedules, AZD1222 recipients who got a second dose at roughly 4 weeks were pooled with those who got a second dose at roughly 12 weeks. TCR sequencing covered 233 trial participants: 200 to 220 given two doses of AZD1222 and 26 given two doses of MenACWY control vaccine. Trial participants were enrolled into age subgroups of 18-55, 56-69 and 70-plus years, which contained about 150, 27 and 61 TCR-sequenced participants, respectively. Summary of the overall study and its limitations: The 56-69-year group was small, and its depth increase did not reach significance, likely because of low power. Reportedly, close to half of the unique spike-specific TCRs recognized epitopes lying outside the regions that are mutated in the B.1.351 and B.1.1.7 variants. Because no samples from the day 14 peak response were available, repertoires could be characterized only after the peak T cell response. CD4 TCRs associated with the vaccine covered the entire spike protein, and the dominant responses were in regions 160-218 and 743-854. A significant rise in spike-specific TCR breadth and depth was observed after two AZD1222 doses relative to day 0 and relative to MenACWY recipients. Conclusions about previously exposed vaccinees were limited because only a handful of AZD1222 recipients were SARS-CoV-2 seropositive at baseline. Most participants were white British and females outnumbered males, and the authors suggested that clonal diversity may have been underestimated.

Looking up the germline V gene yields CDR1 SGHRS and CDR2 YFSETQ. Measured from the cysteine to the phenylalanine, the CDR3 is 13 residues long. CDR3 DNA is the only sequence kept; it has 39 bases, read in frame from the first base. Trimming takes 1 base from V and 2 bases from J, and the germline ends sit 5 bases apart. The CDR3 regions of human TCRbeta chains were subjected to immunosequencing. From the authors' description of their analysis: Repertoire TCRs were matched against a reference library of SARS-CoV-2-specific TCRs generated with the MIRA antigen-specificity platform. Breadth was defined as the fraction of unique TCRs that were SARS-CoV-2-associated, and depth was defined as the fraction of total T cells that were SARS-CoV-2-associated. Using the MIRA data, each spike-specific TCR was assigned both to the spike region to which the TCR was reactive and to a CD4 or CD8 class. Log10-transformed breadth and depth values were compared by one-way ANOVA with Sidak's multiple comparisons tests. TCRdb took over this immuneACCESS table, retaining in-frame rearrangements with V and J assigned. Such tables are incomplete; in checked studies, under half of the missing clones stem from an unresolved V gene, and the remainder is unexplained. V, J and clone size are those of that table, while D and trimming were read from the DNA. The sample table shows about 100,000 clones, and approximately 91% are seen once. Of the sample, over 15% falls within the top ten clones.

This sample's time point label indicates: baseline before first vaccination. The vaccinee samples were drawn from two UK trials, COV001 and COV002, one of which was a single-blind randomized controlled phase 2/3 trial testing AZD1222 (ChAdOx1 nCoV-19) in healthy adults. Trial participant PBMC samples were collected at day 0 and day 28 after the second dose for TCRbeta chain sequencing. Comment on this clone: The target of this receptor is not known. No base quality values were provided; no much bigger clone lies one nucleotide off.

The sequencing used peripheral blood, collected on day 0 of AZD1222 vaccination. This TCR came from an adult in good health. The V and J genes are TRBV5-1 and TRBJ2-3; confidence is insufficient to name the D gene. CDR3 reads: CASSLLPTDTQYF. The DNA is as follows: TGCGCCAGCAGCTTGCTTCCCACAGATACGCAGTATTTT.